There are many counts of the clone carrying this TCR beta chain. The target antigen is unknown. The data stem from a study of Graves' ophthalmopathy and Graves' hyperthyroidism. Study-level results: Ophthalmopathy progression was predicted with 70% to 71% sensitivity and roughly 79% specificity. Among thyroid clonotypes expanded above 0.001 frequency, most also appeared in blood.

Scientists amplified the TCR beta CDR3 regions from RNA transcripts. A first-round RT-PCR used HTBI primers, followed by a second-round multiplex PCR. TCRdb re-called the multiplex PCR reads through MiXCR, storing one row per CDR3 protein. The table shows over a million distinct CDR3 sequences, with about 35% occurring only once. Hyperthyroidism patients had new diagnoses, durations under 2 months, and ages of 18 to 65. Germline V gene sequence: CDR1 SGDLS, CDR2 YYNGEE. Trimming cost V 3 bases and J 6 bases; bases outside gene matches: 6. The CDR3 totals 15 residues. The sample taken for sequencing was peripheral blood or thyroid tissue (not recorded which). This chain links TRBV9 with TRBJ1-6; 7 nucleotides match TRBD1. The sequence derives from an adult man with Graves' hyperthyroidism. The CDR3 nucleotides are TGTGCCAGCAGCGCCCTTGGGACAGCTAATTCACCCCTCCACTTT. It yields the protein CASSALGTANSPLHF.